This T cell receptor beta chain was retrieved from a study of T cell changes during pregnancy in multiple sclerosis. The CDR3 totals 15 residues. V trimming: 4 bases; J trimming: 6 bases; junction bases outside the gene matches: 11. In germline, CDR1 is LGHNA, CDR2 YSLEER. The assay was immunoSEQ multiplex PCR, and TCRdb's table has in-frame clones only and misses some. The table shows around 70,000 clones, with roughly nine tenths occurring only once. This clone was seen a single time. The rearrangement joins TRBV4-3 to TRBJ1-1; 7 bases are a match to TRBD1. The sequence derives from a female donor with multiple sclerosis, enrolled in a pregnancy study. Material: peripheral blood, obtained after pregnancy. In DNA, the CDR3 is TGCGCCAGCAGCCGAGTTACAGGGGTGGTGTCTGAAGCTTTCTTT. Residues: CASSRVTGVVSEAFF.